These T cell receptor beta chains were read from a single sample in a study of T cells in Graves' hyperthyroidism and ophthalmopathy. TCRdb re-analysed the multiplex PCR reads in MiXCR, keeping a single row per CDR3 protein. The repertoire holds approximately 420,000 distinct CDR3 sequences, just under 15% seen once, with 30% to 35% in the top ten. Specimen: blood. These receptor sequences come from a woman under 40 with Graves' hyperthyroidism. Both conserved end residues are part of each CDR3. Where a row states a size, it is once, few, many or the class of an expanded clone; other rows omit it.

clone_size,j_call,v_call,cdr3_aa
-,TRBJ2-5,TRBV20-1,CSAIGGGQETQYF
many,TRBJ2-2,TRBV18,CASSPVPNTGELFF
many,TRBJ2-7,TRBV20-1,CSARLAGSYEQYF
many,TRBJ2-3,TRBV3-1,CASSPMAGVSDTQYF
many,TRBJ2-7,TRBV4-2,CASSQERSYEQYF
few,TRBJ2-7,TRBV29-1,CSVETGDSYEQYF
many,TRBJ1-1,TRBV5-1,CASSLAGIAGTEAFF
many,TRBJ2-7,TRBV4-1,CASSQGVGDRSYEQYF
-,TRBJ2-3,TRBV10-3,CAIKTSGSTDTQYF
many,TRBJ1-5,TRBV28,CASSSVWGRGNQPQHF
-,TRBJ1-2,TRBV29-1,CSVEGGEGGYTF
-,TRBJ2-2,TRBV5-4,CASSPTGDTGELFF
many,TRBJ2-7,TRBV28,CASTIGQVSYEQYF
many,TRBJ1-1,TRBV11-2,CASSFQNTEAFF
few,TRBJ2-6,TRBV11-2,CASSLPTGEASGANVLTF
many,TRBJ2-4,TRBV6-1,CASSSLNIQYF
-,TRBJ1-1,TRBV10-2,CASFDQGRSGVTEAFF
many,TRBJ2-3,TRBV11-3,CASSYNHGDTQYF
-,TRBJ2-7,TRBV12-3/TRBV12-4,CASSRDRVEQYF
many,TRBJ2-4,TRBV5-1,CASSLDPAGPKNIQYF
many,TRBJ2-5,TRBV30,CAWTSRGRETQYF
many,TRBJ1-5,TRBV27,CASSLIGYSNQPQHF
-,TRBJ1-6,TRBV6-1,CASIPGQGQRSSYNSPLHF
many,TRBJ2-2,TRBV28,CASSYWGESTGELFF
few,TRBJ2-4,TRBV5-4,CASSSIEGKNIQYF
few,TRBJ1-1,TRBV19,CASSITGGGTEAFF
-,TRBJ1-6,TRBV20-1,CSAQRDRGWDSSLLHF
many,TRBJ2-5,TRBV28,CASSLWVRTGGGETQYF
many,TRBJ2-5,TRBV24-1,CATSDPIWSKETQYF
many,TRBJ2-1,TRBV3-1,CASSQGTSPNEQFF
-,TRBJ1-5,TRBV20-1,CSARAGTGFQPQHF
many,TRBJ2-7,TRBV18,CASSRLSSYEQYF
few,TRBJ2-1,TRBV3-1,CASSQAAGGSYNEQFF
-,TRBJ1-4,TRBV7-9,CASSFLRDRDEKLFF
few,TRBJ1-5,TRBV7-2,CASSAPGTGALYSNQPQHF
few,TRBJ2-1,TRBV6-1,CASSEVRLAESSYNEQFF
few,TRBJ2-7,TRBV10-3,CAIRSKRAYEQYF
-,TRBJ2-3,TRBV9,CASSGDSPSTDTQYF
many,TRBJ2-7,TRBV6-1,CASSYSRQPTYEQYF
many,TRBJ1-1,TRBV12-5,CASGEGQEINTEAFF